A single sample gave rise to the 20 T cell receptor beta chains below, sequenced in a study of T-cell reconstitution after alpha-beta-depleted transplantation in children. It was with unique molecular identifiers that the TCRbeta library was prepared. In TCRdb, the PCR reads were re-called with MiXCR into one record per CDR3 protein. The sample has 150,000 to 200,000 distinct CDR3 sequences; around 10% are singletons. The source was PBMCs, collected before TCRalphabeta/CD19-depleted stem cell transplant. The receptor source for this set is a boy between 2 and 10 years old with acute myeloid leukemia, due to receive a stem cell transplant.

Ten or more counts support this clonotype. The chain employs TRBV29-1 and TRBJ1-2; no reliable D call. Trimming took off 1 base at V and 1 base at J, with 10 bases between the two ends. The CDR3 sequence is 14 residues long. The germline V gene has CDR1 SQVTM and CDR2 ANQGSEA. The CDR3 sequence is CSVEANQNNYGYTF. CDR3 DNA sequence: TGCAGCGTTGAAGCGAACCAGAATAACTATGGCTACACCTTC.

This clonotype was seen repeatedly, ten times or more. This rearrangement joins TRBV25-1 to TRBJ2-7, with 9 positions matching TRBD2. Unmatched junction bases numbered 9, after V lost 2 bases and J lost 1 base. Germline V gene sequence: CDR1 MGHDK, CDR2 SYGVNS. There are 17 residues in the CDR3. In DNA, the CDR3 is TGTGCCAGCAGTGAAGCCCCTGGGACTAGCCTTTCCTACGAGCAGTACTTC. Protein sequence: CASSEAPGTSLSYEQYF.

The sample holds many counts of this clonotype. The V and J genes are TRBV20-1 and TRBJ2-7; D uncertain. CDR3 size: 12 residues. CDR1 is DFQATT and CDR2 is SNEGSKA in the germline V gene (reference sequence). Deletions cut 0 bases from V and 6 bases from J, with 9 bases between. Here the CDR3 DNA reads TGCAGTGCTAGAGATCAAACGTCCGAGCAGTACTTC. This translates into CSARDQTSEQYF.

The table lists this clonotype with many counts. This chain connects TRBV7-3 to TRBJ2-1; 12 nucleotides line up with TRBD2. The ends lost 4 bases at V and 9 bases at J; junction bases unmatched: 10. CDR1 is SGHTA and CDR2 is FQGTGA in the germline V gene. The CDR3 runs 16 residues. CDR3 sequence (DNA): TGTGCCAGCAGCTACGAACCCGGACTAGCGGGAATTGAGCAGTTCTTC. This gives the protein CASSYEPGLAGIEQFF. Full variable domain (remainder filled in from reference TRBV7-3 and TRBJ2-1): GAGVSQTPSNKVTEKGKYVELRCDPISGHTALYWYRQSLGQGPEFLIYFQGTGAADDSGLPNDRFFAVRPEGSVSTLKIQRTERGDSAVYLCASSYEPGLAGIEQFFGPGTRLTVL.

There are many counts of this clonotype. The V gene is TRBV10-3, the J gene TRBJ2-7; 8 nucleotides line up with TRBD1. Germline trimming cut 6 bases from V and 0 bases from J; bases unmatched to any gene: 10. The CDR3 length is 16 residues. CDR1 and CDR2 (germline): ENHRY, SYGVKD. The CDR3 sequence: CAISGSSQGVSYEQYF. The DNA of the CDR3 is TGTGCCATCAGCGGATCATCACAGGGGGTCTCCTACGAGCAGTACTTC.

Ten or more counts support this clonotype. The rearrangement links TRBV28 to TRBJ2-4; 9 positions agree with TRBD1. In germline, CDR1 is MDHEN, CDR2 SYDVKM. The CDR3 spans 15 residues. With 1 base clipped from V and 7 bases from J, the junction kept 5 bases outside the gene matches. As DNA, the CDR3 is TGTGCCAGCAGTTTATCCGGGACAGGGAGGAACATTCAGTACTTC. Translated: CASSLSGTGRNIQYF.

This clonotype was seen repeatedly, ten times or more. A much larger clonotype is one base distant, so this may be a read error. This CDR3 is CAIDTGSSYNEQFF. The CDR3 DNA follows: TGCGCCATTGACACAGGGAGCTCCTACAATGAGCAGTTCTTC. The J gene is TRBJ2-1, the V gene TRBV5-1; weak D call: TRBD1 (6 bases). Trimming took off 9 bases at V and 0 bases at J, with 13 bases between the two ends. This CDR3 has 14 amino acids. Germline assignment: CDR1 SGHRS and CDR2 YFSETQ.

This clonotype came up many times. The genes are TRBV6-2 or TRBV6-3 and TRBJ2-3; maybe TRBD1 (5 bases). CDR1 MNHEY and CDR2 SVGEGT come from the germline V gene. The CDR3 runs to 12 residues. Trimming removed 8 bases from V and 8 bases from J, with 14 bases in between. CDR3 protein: CASFDSYGTQYF. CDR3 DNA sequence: TGTGCCAGCTTTGACAGTTACGGTACGCAGTATTTT.

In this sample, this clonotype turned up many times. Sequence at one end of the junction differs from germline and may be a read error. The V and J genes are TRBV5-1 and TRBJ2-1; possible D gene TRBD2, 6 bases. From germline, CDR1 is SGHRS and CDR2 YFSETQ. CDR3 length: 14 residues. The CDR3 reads CATSRDLEYNEQFF. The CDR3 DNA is TGCGCCACCAGCCGGGACTTGGAGTACAATGAGCAGTTCTTC.

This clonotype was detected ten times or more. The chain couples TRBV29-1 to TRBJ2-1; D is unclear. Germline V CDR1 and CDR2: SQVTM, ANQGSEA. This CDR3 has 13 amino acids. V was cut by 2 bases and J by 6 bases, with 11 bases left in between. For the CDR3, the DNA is TGCAGCGTTGAAAAGCACTTCAGCAATGAGCAGTTCTTC. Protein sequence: CSVEKHFSNEQFF.

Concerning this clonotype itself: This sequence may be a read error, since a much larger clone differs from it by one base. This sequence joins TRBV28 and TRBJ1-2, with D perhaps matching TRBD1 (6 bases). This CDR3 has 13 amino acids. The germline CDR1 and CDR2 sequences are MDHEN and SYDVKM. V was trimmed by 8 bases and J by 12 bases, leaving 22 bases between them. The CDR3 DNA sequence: TGTGCCAGCGAGCGGGGGGGGCTCTTGGGCAACACCTTC. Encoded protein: CASERGGLLGNTF.

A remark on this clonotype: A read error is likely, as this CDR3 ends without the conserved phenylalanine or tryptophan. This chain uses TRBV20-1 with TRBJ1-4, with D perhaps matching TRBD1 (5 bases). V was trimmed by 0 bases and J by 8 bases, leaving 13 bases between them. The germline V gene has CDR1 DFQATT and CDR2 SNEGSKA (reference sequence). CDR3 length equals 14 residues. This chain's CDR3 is CSARDGQGGEKLFL. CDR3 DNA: TGCAGTGCTAGAGATGGCCAGGGTGGAGAAAAACTGTTTTTA.

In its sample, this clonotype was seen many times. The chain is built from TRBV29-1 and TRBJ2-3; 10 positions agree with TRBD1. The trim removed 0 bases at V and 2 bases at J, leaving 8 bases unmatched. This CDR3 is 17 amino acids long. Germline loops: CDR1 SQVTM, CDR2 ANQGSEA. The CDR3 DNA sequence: TGCAGCGTTGAAGAAACCGGACAGGGGGATAACACAGATACGCAGTATTTT. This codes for CSVEETGQGDNTDTQYF.

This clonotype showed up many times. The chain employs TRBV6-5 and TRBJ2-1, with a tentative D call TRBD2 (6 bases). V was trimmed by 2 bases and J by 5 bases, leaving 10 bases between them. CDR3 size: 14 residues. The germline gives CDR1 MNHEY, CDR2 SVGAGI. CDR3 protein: CASSYRRENNEQFF. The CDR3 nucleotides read TGTGCCAGCAGTTACCGCCGGGAGAACAATGAGCAGTTCTTC.

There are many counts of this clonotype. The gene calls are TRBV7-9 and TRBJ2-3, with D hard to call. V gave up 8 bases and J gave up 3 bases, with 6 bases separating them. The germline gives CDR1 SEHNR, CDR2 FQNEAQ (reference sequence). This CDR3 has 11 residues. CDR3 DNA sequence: TGTGCCAGCCTCGCTACAGATACGCAGTATTTT. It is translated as CASLATDTQYF. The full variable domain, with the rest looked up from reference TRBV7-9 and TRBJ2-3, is DTGVSQNPRHKITKRGQNVTFRCDPISEHNRLYWYRQTLGQGPEFLTYFQNEAQLEKSRLLSDRFSAERPKGSFSTLEIQRTEQGDSAMYLCASLATDTQYFGPGTRLTVL.

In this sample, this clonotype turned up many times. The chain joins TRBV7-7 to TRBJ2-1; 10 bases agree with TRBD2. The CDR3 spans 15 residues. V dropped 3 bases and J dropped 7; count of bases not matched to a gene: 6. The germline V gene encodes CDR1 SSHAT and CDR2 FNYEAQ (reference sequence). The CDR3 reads CASSFGLAEGNEQFF. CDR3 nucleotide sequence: TGTGCCAGCAGCTTTGGACTAGCGGAAGGGAATGAGCAGTTCTTC.

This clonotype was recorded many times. CDR3 in amino acids: CASGSQTNANSGNTIYF. DNA for the CDR3: TGTGCTAGTGGCTCCCAGACAAACGCAAACTCTGGAAACACCATATATTTT. V is TRBV12-5 and J is TRBJ1-3; no definite D call. V was clipped by 6 bases and J by 0 bases, with 18 bases between them. The germline V gene has CDR1 LGHNT and CDR2 FRNRAP. The CDR3 contains 17 residues.

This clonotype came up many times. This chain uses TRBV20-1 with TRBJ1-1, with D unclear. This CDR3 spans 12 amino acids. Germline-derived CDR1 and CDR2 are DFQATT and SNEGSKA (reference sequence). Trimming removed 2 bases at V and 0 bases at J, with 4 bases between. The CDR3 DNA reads TGCAGTGCTAGAAACCTGAACACTGAAGCTTTCTTT. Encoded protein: CSARNLNTEAFF.

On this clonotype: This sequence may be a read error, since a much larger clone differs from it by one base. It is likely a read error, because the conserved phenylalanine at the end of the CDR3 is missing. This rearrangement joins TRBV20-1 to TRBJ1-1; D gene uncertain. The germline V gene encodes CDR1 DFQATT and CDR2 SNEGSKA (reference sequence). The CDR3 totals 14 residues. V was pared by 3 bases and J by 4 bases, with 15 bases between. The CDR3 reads CSARARSFGTEAFY. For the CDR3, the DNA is TGCAGTGCTAGGGCCCGGAGCTTTGGCACTGAAGCTTTCTAT.

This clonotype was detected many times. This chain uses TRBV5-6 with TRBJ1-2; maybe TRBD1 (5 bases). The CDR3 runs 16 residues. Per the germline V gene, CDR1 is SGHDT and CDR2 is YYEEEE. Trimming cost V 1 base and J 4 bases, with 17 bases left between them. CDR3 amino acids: CASSLPSLPGTYGYTF. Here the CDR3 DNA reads TGTGCCAGCAGCTTGCCTTCGCTTCCCGGGACCTATGGCTACACCTTC.